Here is one T cell receptor beta chain with its context. These data originate in a study of blood T cell repertoires in COVID-19. Study details: Collection of acute and convalescent COVID-19 samples took place in the United States, Italy and Spain. Sample material is recorded as cDNA or gDNA derived from T cells, B-cell-depleted T cells, or PBMCs.

Under the authors' procedure: Quantification of nucleated cells was approximated via reference gene primer amplification. Here immunoSEQ multiplex PCR was the method, and the copy in TCRdb shows in-frame clones only, minus some. That table furnishes V, J and clone size, whereas the DNA furnished D and trimming. Here the sample spans 130,000 to 150,000 clones, roughly 80% being singletons. The source is a man aged 50-60 years with active or convalescent COVID-19. The sequencing sample was made of peripheral blood.

The CDR3 DNA sequence: TGTGCCAGCAGCTTAAGGTGGGACAGGTACAATGAGCAGTTCTTC. Translation gives CASSLRWDRYNEQFF. The rearrangement links TRBV11-3 to TRBJ2-1, with 8 bases that match TRBD1. The CDR3 contains 15 residues. After removal of 2 bases from V and 4 bases from J, the junction contained 4 bases not matched to a gene. The germline V gene encodes CDR1 SGHNT and CDR2 YENEEA.